This T cell receptor beta chain was found in a study of T cell repertoires in cytomegalovirus infection. About this clonotype itself: Antigen unknown.

Broader study findings: HLA-C-restricted TCR beta clonotypes specific for CMV led the ex vivo response.

A single record per CDR3 protein comes from TCRdb applying MiXCR to the reads. The sample yields hundreds of thousands of distinct CDR3 sequences, 8% to 10% seen once. CDR1 SGDLS and CDR2 YYNGEE come from the germline V gene. Trimming cost V 0 bases and J 4 bases, with 13 bases left between them. The CDR3 covers 15 residues. The chain joins TRBV9 to TRBJ2-5; D is ambiguous. This sequence originates from a human donor in good health (CMV status not recorded). Some clones in this sample may be carry-over from other donors' samples. The sample consisted of PBMCs. Here the CDR3 DNA reads TGTGCCAGCAGCGTAGCTTCGGACCCCCCAGAGACCCAGTACTTC. Its protein product is CASSVASDPPETQYF.